The TCR beta chain described here comes from a study of OX40 agonist ivuxolimab in advanced cancers. Clones were sequenced by immunoSEQ multiplex PCR, and TCRdb holds only the in-frame ones, with some missing. The sample has approximately 80,000 clones, 90% seen once. This CDR3 is built from 16 residues. V trimming: 0 bases; J trimming: 3 bases; junction bases outside the gene matches: 6. The germline CDR1 and CDR2 sequences are SGHRS and YFSETQ. This specimen was CD4+ or CD8+ T cells sorted from blood, taken in a trial of the OX40 agonist ivuxolimab. The V call is TRBV5-1, the J call TRBJ1-2, with 9 nucleotides matching TRBD1. This sequence originates from an adult with an advanced solid tumor such as melanoma, head and neck, liver or kidney cancer. The CDR3 DNA reads TGCGCCAGCAGCTTGGTTGGACAGGGGTCTGACTATGGCTACACCTTC. Its translation: CASSLVGQGSDYGYTF.